Listed here are 26 T cell receptor beta chains from one sample, sequenced in a study of shared clonotypes between healthy human individuals. Sequencing used immunoSEQ multiplex PCR; TCRdb keeps in-frame clones, though not all of them. This sample has some 500,000 clones; around 77% occur once, and the top ten carry 12%. The sequenced material came from PBMCs. These TCRs come from a woman aged 40 to 50 in good health. Some clones in this sample may be carry-over from other donors' samples.

The gene calls are TRBV5-1 and TRBJ1-5; 9 nucleotides match TRBD1. CDR3 size: 15 residues. The V gene end was trimmed by 5 bases and the J gene end by 1 base; junction bases not matched to a gene: 4. CDR1 and CDR2 (germline): SGHRS, YFSETQ. For the CDR3, the DNA is TGCGCCAGCAGAGCCGGGACAGGGAGCAATCAGCCCCAGCATTTT. Amino acid sequence: CASRAGTGSNQPQHF. Looking up the rest from reference TRBV5-1 and TRBJ1-5 gives the full variable domain: KAGVTQTPRYLIKTRGQQVTLSCSPISGHRSVSWYQQTPGQGLQFLFEYFSETQRNKGNFPGRFSGRQFSNSRSEMNVSTLELGDSALYLCASRAGTGSNQPQHFGDGTRLSIL.

Comments on this clone: The junction departs from the called germline gene at one end, perhaps through a read error. CDR3 sequence: CAWSRGQMNTEAFF. CDR3 DNA sequence: TGTGCCTGGAGTCGGGGACAGATGAACACTGAAGCTTTCTTC. V and J are TRBV30 and TRBJ1-1; 7 bases are shared with TRBD1. Germline CDR1 and CDR2: GTSNPN and SVGIG (reference sequence). There are 14 residues in the CDR3.

The gene calls are TRBV28 and TRBJ2-1; 14 bases match TRBD2. This CDR3 has 16 amino acids. The V gene end was trimmed by 6 bases and the J gene end by 5 bases; junction bases not matched to a gene: 6. Germline V gives CDR1 MDHEN, CDR2 SYDVKM. The CDR3 sequence is CASSPGLAGGNNEQFF. The CDR3 bases are TGTGCCAGCAGCCCCGGACTAGCGGGAGGAAACAATGAGCAGTTCTTC. Supplemented by reference TRBV28 and TRBJ2-1, the full variable domain reads DVKVTQSSRYLVKRTGEKVFLECVQDMDHENMFWYRQDPGLGLRLIYFSYDVKMKEKGDIPEGYSVSREKKERFSLILESASTNQTSMYLCASSPGLAGGNNEQFFGPGTRLTVL.

The chain couples TRBV23-1 to TRBJ1-5, with 8 bases lining up with TRBD1. TRBV23-1 is treated as an ORF (open reading frame) with a function not yet certain. With V trimmed by 7 bases and J by 7 bases, 9 bases remained unmatched. This CDR3 is 14 amino acids long. CDR3 coding DNA: TGCGCCAGCAACCCTCGACAGGGGTACCAGCCCCAGCATTTT. Residues: CASNPRQGYQPQHF.

The chain joins TRBV7-9 to TRBJ2-7; the match to TRBD1 covers 11 bases. V lost 4 bases to trimming and J lost 4 bases; unmatched junction nucleotides: 3. Germline CDR1 is SEHNR and CDR2 is FQNEAQ (reference sequence). The CDR3 is 14 residues long. The CDR3 DNA is TGTGCCAGCAGCTGGACAGGGGGCTGGTACGAGCAGTACTTC. It is translated as CASSWTGGWYEQYF.

The J gene is TRBJ2-1, the V gene TRBV4-3, with 7 positions matching TRBD2. With 2 bases clipped from V and 10 bases from J, the junction kept 11 bases outside the gene matches. Germline values: CDR1 LGHNA, CDR2 YSLEER. The CDR3 has 15 residues. CDR3 loop: CASSQRAGAQGEQFF. CDR3 sequence (DNA): TGCGCCAGCAGCCAACGTGCGGGAGCACAAGGGGAGCAGTTCTTC.

To note about this clone: Since a far larger clone is one base different, this is likely a read error. This chain uses TRBV27 with TRBJ1-1, with unresolved D. The germline V gene encodes CDR1 MNHEY and CDR2 SMNVEV (reference sequence). This CDR3 is built from 13 residues. CDR3 residues: CASCFIGNTEAFF. In DNA form, the CDR3 reads TGTGCCAGCTGTTTCATCGGGAACACTGAAGCTTTCTTT.

The chain is built from TRBV28 and TRBJ1-2; no reliable D call. V was trimmed by 8 bases and J by 4 bases, leaving 11 bases between them. Germline values: CDR1 MDHEN, CDR2 SYDVKM. The CDR3 runs 12 residues. In DNA, the CDR3 is TGTGCCAGCGTAGACCGCACCTATGGCTACACCTTC. The encoded protein is CASVDRTYGYTF.

The chain couples TRBV19 to TRBJ1-1, with D hard to call. The length of the CDR3 is 13 residues. CDR1 and CDR2 (germline): LNHDA, SQIVND (reference sequence). Trimming cost V 4 bases and J 1 base, with 7 bases left between them. The CDR3 region has the DNA TGTGCCAGTAGTAGGGCACAGAACACTGAAGCTTTCTTT. Encoded protein: CASSRAQNTEAFF.

The count of this clone is one. This sequence joins TRBV10-3 and TRBJ2-3; D might be TRBD2 (6 bases). With 6 bases removed from V and 3 bases from J, the gap between germline ends came to 16 bases. The CDR3 is 15 residues long. Per germline, CDR1 ENHRY and CDR2 SYGVKD. The CDR3 region has the DNA TGTGCCATCAGCCGGGACTCCCTTCAAACAGATACGCAGTATTTT. Its translation is CAISRDSLQTDTQYF.

This sequence joins TRBV15 and TRBJ1-3; tentative D call: TRBD1 (5 bases). V was shortened by 2 bases and J by 0 bases, with 11 bases between the two germline ends. The CDR3 has 16 amino acids. Germline V gene data show CDR1 as LNHNV and CDR2 as YYDKDF (reference sequence). The CDR3 region is CATSRPGASSGNTIYF. Written as DNA, the CDR3 is TGTGCCACCAGCAGACCTGGGGCTTCCTCTGGAAACACCATATATTTT.

The chain is built from TRBV28 and TRBJ1-1; 7 bases fit TRBD1. The CDR3 loop spans 15 amino acids. With 7 bases clipped from V and 5 bases from J, the junction kept 13 bases outside the gene matches. In germline, CDR1 is MDHEN, CDR2 SYDVKM. CDR3 sequence: CASNHNRGGETEAFF. DNA of the CDR3: TGTGCCAGCAATCATAACAGGGGTGGAGAGACTGAAGCTTTCTTT.

This rearrangement joins TRBV5-1 to TRBJ2-5; TRBD2 aligns across 10 bases. Looked up from germline, CDR1 is SGHRS and CDR2 is YFSETQ. The V and J ends lost 0 bases and 4 bases, in that order; junction bases with no gene match: 6. The CDR3 loop spans 16 amino acids. The CDR3 loop is CASSLEWTSGAETQYF. CDR3 coding DNA: TGCGCCAGCAGCTTGGAGTGGACTAGCGGCGCAGAGACCCAGTACTTC.

As regards this clone: An end of the junction differs from the germline gene, which may be a read error. The J gene is TRBJ2-5, the V gene TRBV7-7; a possible D gene is TRBD2 (7 bases). The CDR3 length is 18 residues. Germline lookup yields CDR1 SSHAT and CDR2 FNYEAQ (reference sequence). In DNA form, the CDR3 reads TGTGCTAGCAGCTTAGCTTTGTTGGATGGGGGGGCGCAGGAGACCCAGTACTTC. This translates into CASSLALLDGGAQETQYF. Combining the CDR3 with reference TRBV7-7 and TRBJ2-5 gives the whole variable domain GAGVSQSPRYKVTKRGQDVTLRCDPISSHATLYWYQQALGQGPEFLTYFNYEAQPDKSGLPSDRFSAERPEGSISTLTIQRTEQRDSAMYRCASSLALLDGGAQETQYFGPGTRLLVL.

This clone was seen once. This chain joins TRBV10-2 and TRBJ1-5; D not resolved. CDR3 length equals 14 residues. Trimming shortened V by 0 bases and J by 8 bases, and 11 bases separated the two germline ends. Germline values: CDR1 WSHSY, CDR2 SAAADI. Here the CDR3 DNA reads TGCGCCAGCAGTGAGTCCGGGGTCTGGGAGCCCCAGCATTTT. Its translation is CASSESGVWEPQHF.

The J gene is TRBJ2-5, the V gene TRBV28; maybe TRBD2 (6 bases). Germline lookup yields CDR1 MDHEN and CDR2 SYDVKM. V gave up 4 bases and J gave up 4 bases, with 13 bases separating them. The length of the CDR3 is 14 residues. The chain's CDR3 is CASSYPGGAETQYF. The CDR3 coding sequence is TGTGCCAGCAGTTACCCAGGAGGGGCAGAGACCCAGTACTTC. Together with reference TRBV28 and TRBJ2-5, the CDR3 gives the full variable domain: DVKVTQSSRYLVKRTGEKVFLECVQDMDHENMFWYRQDPGLGLRLIYFSYDVKMKEKGDIPEGYSVSREKKERFSLILESASTNQTSMYLCASSYPGGAETQYFGPGTRLLVL.

This clone was observed once. The chain has TRBV28 and TRBJ1-2; D not resolved. This CDR3 spans 14 amino acids. Germline V gene lookup returns CDR1 MDHEN and CDR2 SYDVKM. Trimming stripped 8 bases from V and 4 bases from J, with 17 bases between. The CDR3 DNA follows: TGTGCCAGCGCCCAAAACACCCGAGGCTATGGCTACACCTTC. It yields the protein CASAQNTRGYGYTF.

The chain employs TRBV6-5 and TRBJ2-7; TRBD1 matches at 8 bases. The CDR3 runs to 14 residues. Germline V gene lookup returns CDR1 MNHEY and CDR2 SVGAGI. V lost 6 bases, J lost 2 bases, and 6 bases stayed unmatched. DNA of the CDR3: TGTGCCAGCAGCCGACAGGGGATGCCCTACGAGCAGTACTTC. This translates into CASSRQGMPYEQYF.

In this sample, this clone turned up once. The chain has TRBV28 and TRBJ1-2, with D maybe TRBD1 (6 bases). This CDR3 comprises 14 residues. Trimming stripped 3 bases from V and 4 bases from J, with 12 bases between. Germline CDR1 reads MDHEN; CDR2 reads SYDVKM. The CDR3 protein is CASSLIGRGYGYTF. DNA of the CDR3: TGTGCCAGCAGTTTGATAGGCAGGGGCTATGGCTACACCTTC.

On this clone: One end of the junction varies from germline; a read error may be responsible. This chain uses TRBV7-7 with TRBJ2-7; 7 bases map to TRBD1. Germline V gene data show CDR1 as SSHAT and CDR2 as FNYEAQ (reference sequence). The CDR3 contains 14 residues. The chain's CDR3 is CASRLQGPPYEQYF. DNA of the CDR3: TGTGCTAGCAGACTACAGGGGCCTCCTTACGAGCAGTACTTC. The full variable domain, rest sourced from reference TRBV7-7 and TRBJ2-7, is GAGVSQSPRYKVTKRGQDVTLRCDPISSHATLYWYQQALGQGPEFLTYFNYEAQPDKSGLPSDRFSAERPEGSISTLTIQRTEQRDSAMYRCASRLQGPPYEQYFGPGTRLTVT.

CDR3 in amino acids: CSVEGGRDKNIQYF. The CDR3 bases are TGCAGCGTTGAAGGAGGACGTGACAAAAACATTCAGTACTTC. V and J are TRBV29-1 and TRBJ2-4; D gene ambiguous. CDR3 size: 14 residues. Between the trimmed V and J ends, which lost 1 base and 3 bases, there was a span of 10 bases. Germline values: CDR1 SQVTM, CDR2 ANQGSEA.

This sequence joins TRBV28 and TRBJ1-2, with TRBD1 as a possible D gene (5 bases). Germline V CDR1 and CDR2: MDHEN, SYDVKM. Trimming took 3 bases from V and 8 from J, leaving 16 bases between them. The CDR3 is made up of 14 amino acids. CDR3 sequence: CASSFEGVLEGYTF. The CDR3 DNA sequence: TGTGCCAGCAGTTTTGAAGGGGTACTGGAGGGCTACACCTTC.

On this clone: Within the sample, other DNA sequences also encode this same CDR3. The rearrangement uses TRBV7-9 and TRBJ2-5; 8 bases align to TRBD2. The CDR3 consists of 15 residues. The V gene end was trimmed by 2 bases and the J gene end by 1 base; junction bases not matched to a gene: 3. Germline V gene data show CDR1 as SEHNR and CDR2 as FQNEAQ (reference sequence). The CDR3 is CASSLRGGLQETQYF. CDR3 bases: TGTGCCAGCAGCTTACGGGGGGGTCTCCAAGAGACCCAGTACTTC.

The table lists this clone with many counts. This chain connects TRBV29-1 to TRBJ2-7; perhaps TRBD2 as D (6 bases). The V gene's germline CDR1 is SQVTM and CDR2 ANQGSEA. V was cut by 3 bases and J by 0 bases, with 9 bases left in between. This CDR3 spans 13 amino acids. DNA of the CDR3: TGCAGCGTTGAGGAGGGTAGCTCCTACGAGCAGTACTTC. This translates into CSVEEGSSYEQYF.

With respect to this clone: A much more abundant neighbour one base away suggests this may be a read error. Different DNA sequences within this sample yield the same CDR3. This chain links TRBV10-3 with TRBJ2-7; perhaps D is TRBD1 or TRBD2 (5 bases each). Germline loops: CDR1 ENHRY, CDR2 SYGVKD. This CDR3 spans 14 amino acids. V lost 8 bases to trimming and J lost 4 bases, with 18 bases between them. The chain's CDR3 is CAIAGGDLSYEQYF. Written as DNA, the CDR3 is TGTGCCATCGCTGGGGGAGACCTCTCATACGAGCAGTACTTC.

A single count supports this clone. V usage is TRBV6-1 and J usage is TRBJ2-3; D not certain. CDR3 size: 14 residues. Looked up from germline, CDR1 is MNHNS and CDR2 is SASEGT. V was pared by 2 bases and J by 2 bases, with 8 bases between. CDR3 in DNA: TGTGCCAGCAGTGAAAGTGCAGTCACAGATACGCAGTATTTT. Its protein product is CASSESAVTDTQYF.